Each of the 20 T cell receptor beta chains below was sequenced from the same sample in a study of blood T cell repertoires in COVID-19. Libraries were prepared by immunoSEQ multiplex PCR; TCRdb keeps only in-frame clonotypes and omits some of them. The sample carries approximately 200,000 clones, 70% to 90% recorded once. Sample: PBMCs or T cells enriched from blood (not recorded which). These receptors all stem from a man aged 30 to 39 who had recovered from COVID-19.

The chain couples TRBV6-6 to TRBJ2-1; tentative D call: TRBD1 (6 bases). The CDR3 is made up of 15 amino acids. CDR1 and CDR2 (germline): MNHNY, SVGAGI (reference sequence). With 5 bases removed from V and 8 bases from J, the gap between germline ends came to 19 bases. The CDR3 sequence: CASSRGTPGTHEQFF. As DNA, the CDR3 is TGTGCCAGCAGTCGTGGGACACCCGGGACGCATGAGCAGTTCTTC.

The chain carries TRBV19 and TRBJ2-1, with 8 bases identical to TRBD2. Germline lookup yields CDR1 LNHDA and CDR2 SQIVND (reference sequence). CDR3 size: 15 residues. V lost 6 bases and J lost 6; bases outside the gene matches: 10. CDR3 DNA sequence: TGTGCCAGTAGCCAAGGGACTAGGGGGTTCAATGAGCAGTTCTTC. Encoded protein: CASSQGTRGFNEQFF.

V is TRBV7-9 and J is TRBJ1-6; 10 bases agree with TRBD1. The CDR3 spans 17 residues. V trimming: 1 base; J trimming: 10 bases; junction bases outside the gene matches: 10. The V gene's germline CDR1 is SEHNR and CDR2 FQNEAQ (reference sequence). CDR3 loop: CASSLGRDRGRESPLHF. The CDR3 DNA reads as TGTGCCAGCAGCTTAGGCCGGGACAGGGGTAGGGAATCACCCCTCCACTTT.

CDR3 in amino acids: CASSTWGTGILRSNQPQHF. Here the CDR3 DNA reads TGTGCCAGTAGTACTTGGGGGACAGGGATCCTTCGAAGCAATCAGCCCCAGCATTTT. The chain is built from TRBV19 and TRBJ1-5; TRBD1 agrees at 9 bases. There are 19 residues in the CDR3. The junction had 14 bases not matched to a gene; V was cut back by 4 bases and J by 1 base. The germline V gene encodes CDR1 LNHDA and CDR2 SQIVND (reference sequence).

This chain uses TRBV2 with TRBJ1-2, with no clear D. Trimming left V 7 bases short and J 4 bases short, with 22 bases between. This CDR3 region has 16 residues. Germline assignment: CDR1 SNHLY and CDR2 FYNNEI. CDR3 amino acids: CASKLVSGVPIYGYTF. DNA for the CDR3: TGTGCCAGCAAGTTGGTTAGTGGAGTCCCTATCTATGGCTACACCTTC.

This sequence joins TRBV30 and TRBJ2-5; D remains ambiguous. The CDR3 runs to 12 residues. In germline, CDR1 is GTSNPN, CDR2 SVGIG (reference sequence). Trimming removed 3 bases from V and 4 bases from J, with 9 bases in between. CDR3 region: CAWSIRRETQYF. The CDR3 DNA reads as TGTGCCTGGAGCATTAGAAGAGAGACCCAGTACTTC.

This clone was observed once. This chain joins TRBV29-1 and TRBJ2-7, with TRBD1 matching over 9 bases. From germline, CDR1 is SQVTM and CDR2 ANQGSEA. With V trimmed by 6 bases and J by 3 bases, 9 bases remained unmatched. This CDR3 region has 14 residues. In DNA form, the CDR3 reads TGCAGCGTGGTAACAGGGGGCCAACTCTACGAGCAGTACTTC. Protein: CSVVTGGQLYEQYF.

CDR3 coding DNA: TGTGCCAGTAGTATAGATAGAAGCTCCTACAATGAGCAGTTCTTC. This sequence encodes CASSIDRSSYNEQFF. V usage is TRBV19 and J usage is TRBJ2-1, with no clear D. This CDR3 contains 15 residues. V dropped 0 bases and J dropped 0 bases, with 6 bases sitting between them. Germline V gives CDR1 LNHDA, CDR2 SQIVND (reference sequence).

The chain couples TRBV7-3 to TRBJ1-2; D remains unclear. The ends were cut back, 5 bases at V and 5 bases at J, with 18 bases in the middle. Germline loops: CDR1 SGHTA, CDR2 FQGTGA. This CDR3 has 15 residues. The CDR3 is CASSPVGGRLYGYTF. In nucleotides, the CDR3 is TGTGCCAGCAGCCCCGTCGGCGGAAGGTTGTATGGCTACACCTTC.

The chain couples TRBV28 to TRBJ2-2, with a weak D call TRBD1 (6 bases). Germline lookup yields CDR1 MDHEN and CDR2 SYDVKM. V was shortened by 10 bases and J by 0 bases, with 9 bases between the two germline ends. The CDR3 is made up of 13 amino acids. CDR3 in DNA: TGTGCCACACAGGGACCGAACACCGGGGAGCTGTTTTTT. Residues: CATQGPNTGELFF.

The CDR3 sequence: CASSAGTSGYEQYF. The CDR3 bases are TGTGCCAGCAGCGCAGGGACTAGCGGTTACGAGCAGTACTTC. The V call is TRBV9, the J call TRBJ2-7, with 11 bases fitting TRBD2. Germline CDR1 reads SGDLS; CDR2 reads YYNGEE. Trimming took 3 bases from V and 4 from J; bases not matched to a gene: 3. This CDR3 is 14 amino acids long.

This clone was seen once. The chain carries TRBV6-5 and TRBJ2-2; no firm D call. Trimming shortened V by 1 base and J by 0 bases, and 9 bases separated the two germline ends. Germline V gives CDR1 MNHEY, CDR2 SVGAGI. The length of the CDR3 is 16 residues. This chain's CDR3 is CASSYWSSANTGELFF. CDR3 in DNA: TGTGCCAGCAGTTACTGGAGCAGCGCGAACACCGGGGAGCTGTTTTTT.

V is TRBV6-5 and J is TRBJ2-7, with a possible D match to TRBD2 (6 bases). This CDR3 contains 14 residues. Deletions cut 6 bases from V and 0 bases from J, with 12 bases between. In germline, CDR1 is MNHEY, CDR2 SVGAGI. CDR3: CASRVGGLSYEQYF. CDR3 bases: TGTGCCAGCAGGGTCGGGGGTCTCTCCTACGAGCAGTACTTC.

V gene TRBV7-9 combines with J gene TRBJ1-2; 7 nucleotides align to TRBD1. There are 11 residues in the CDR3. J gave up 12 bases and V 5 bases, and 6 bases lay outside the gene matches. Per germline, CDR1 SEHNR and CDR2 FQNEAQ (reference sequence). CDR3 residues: CASSTGTANTF. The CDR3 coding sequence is TGTGCCAGCAGCACCGGGACAGCCAACACCTTC. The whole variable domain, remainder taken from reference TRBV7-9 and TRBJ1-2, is DTGVSQNPRHKITKRGQNVTFRCDPISEHNRLYWYRQTLGQGPEFLTYFQNEAQLEKSRLLSDRFSAERPKGSFSTLEIQRTEQGDSAMYLCASSTGTANTFGSGTRLTVV.

The CDR3 nucleotides are TGCGCCAGCAGCTTCAAACAAGCGGGAGTCACAGATACGCAGTATTTT. It yields the protein CASSFKQAGVTDTQYF. The chain is built from TRBV5-1 and TRBJ2-3; TRBD2 aligns across 8 bases. Germline loops: CDR1 SGHRS, CDR2 YFSETQ. J lost 2 bases, V lost 2 bases, and 7 bases had no gene match. The length of the CDR3 is 16 residues.

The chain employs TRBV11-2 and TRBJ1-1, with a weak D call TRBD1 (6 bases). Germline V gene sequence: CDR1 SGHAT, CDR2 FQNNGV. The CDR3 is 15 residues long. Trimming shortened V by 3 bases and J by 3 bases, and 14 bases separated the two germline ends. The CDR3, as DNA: TGTGCCAGCAGCTTTCTACAGGGATGGGACACTGAAGCTTTCTTT. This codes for CASSFLQGWDTEAFF.

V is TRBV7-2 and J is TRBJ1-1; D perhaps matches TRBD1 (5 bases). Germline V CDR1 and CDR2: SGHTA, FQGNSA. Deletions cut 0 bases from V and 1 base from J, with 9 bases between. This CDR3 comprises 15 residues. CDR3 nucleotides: TGTGCCAGCAGCTTAGCTGGGGGGTCGAACACTGAAGCTTTCTTT. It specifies CASSLAGGSNTEAFF.

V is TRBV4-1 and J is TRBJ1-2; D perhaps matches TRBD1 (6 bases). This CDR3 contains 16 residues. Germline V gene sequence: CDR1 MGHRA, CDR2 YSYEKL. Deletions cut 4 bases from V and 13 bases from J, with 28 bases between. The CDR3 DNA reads TGCGCCAGCAGCCCCATAGGGGGAGACAGGCCGTGGAAGCGCACCTTC. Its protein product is CASSPIGGDRPWKRTF.

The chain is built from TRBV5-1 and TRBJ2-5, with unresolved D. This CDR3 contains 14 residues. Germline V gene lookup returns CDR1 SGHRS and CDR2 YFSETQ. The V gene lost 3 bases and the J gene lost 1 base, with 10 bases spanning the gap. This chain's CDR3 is CASSSKTGQETQYF. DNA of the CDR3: TGCGCCAGCAGCTCAAAGACTGGCCAAGAGACCCAGTACTTC. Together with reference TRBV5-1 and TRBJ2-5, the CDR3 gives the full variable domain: KAGVTQTPRYLIKTRGQQVTLSCSPISGHRSVSWYQQTPGQGLQFLFEYFSETQRNKGNFPGRFSGRQFSNSRSEMNVSTLELGDSALYLCASSSKTGQETQYFGPGTRLLVL.

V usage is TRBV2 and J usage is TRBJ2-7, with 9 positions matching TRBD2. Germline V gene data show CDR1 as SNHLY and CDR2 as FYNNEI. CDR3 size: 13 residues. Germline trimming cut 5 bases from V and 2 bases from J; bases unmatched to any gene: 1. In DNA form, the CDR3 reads TGTGCCAGCAGTCGACTAGCGGCCTACGAGCAGTACTTC. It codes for CASSRLAAYEQYF.